Presented here are 32 T cell receptor beta chains from one specimen sequenced in a study of cytomegalovirus exposure and HLA in healthy donors. Sequencing used immunoSEQ multiplex PCR; TCRdb keeps in-frame clones, though not all of them. Of around 300,000 clones in the sample, 70% to 90% are singletons; the top ten hold 0.95% to 1.1%. The specimen sequenced was PBMCs. The receptor source for this set is a woman aged 18-29 years in good health and CMV-seronegative.

The V gene is TRBV10-1, the J gene TRBJ2-7; 8 positions agree with TRBD1. V was pared by 4 bases and J by 2 bases, with 10 bases of the junction left unmatched. The V gene's germline CDR1 is WNHNN and CDR2 SYGVQD (reference sequence). The CDR3 covers 16 residues. The CDR3 DNA reads as TGCGCCAGCAGTGTAGGTTCGGGACAGGTTCCCTACGAGCAGTACTTC. This sequence encodes CASSVGSGQVPYEQYF.

The V and J genes are TRBV11-3 and TRBJ2-1, with 9 nucleotides matching TRBD2. J was trimmed by 9 bases and V by 5 bases; bases with no gene match: 14. Germline V CDR1 and CDR2: SGHNT, YENEEA. This CDR3 comprises 16 residues. The CDR3: CASSGVDAGGSFEQFF. For the CDR3, the DNA is TGTGCCAGCAGCGGAGTGGATGCGGGAGGGTCATTTGAGCAGTTCTTC.

The rearrangement uses TRBV7-8 and TRBJ1-5; 7 bases line up with TRBD1. Germline loops: CDR1 SGHVS, CDR2 FQNEAQ. The V gene end was trimmed by 3 bases and the J gene end by 1 base; junction bases not matched to a gene: 3. CDR3 size: 15 residues. The CDR3 DNA reads as TGTGCCAGCAGCTTGAACAGGGGAAGCAATCAGCCCCAGCATTTT. Translating gives CASSLNRGSNQPQHF.

The chain carries TRBV4-3 and TRBJ2-7, with 9 bases matching TRBD2. V lost 0 bases and J lost 2; bases outside the gene matches: 5. The CDR3 is 16 residues long. The V gene's germline CDR1 is LGHNA and CDR2 YSLEER. The CDR3 loop reads CASSQEVSGGTYEQYF. In nucleotides, the CDR3 is TGCGCCAGCAGCCAAGAAGTTAGCGGGGGAACCTACGAGCAGTACTTC.

The rearrangement joins TRBV6-6 to TRBJ2-7; 10 bases agree with TRBD1. Germline lookup yields CDR1 MNHNY and CDR2 SVGAGI (reference sequence). This CDR3 comprises 16 residues. V dropped 6 bases and J dropped 0; count of bases not matched to a gene: 8. CDR3 coding DNA: TGTGCCAGCAGCCCCCGCGGGACAGGGGTCTCCTACGAGCAGTACTTC. Translating it yields CASSPRGTGVSYEQYF.

The rearrangement joins TRBV6-5 to TRBJ2-2; D is unclear. Germline CDR1 is MNHEY and CDR2 is SVGAGI. Between the trimmed V and J ends, which lost 6 bases and 1 base, there was a span of 12 bases. The CDR3 consists of 15 residues. Here the CDR3 reads CASRPRSENTGELFF. CDR3 sequence (DNA): TGTGCCAGCAGACCCCGGAGCGAGAACACCGGGGAGCTGTTTTTT.

V gene TRBV6-5 combines with J gene TRBJ2-5; D not resolved. CDR1 and CDR2 (germline): MNHEY, SVGAGI. The CDR3 has 13 residues. The V and J ends lost 0 bases and 2 bases respectively, with 4 bases between them. The CDR3 DNA follows: TGTGCCAGCAGTTACTCTTCACAAGAGACCCAGTACTTC. Amino acid sequence: CASSYSSQETQYF.

This chain connects TRBV6-5 to TRBJ1-1; D ambiguous. The V and J ends lost 0 bases and 8 bases respectively, with 10 bases between them. Germline CDR1 MNHEY, CDR2 SVGAGI. The CDR3 has 13 residues. CDR3 protein: CASSYSRAREAFF. CDR3 DNA sequence: TGTGCCAGCAGTTACTCGAGGGCCCGGGAAGCTTTCTTT.

The J gene is TRBJ2-5, the V gene TRBV19, with D tentatively TRBD1 (6 bases). Matching the DNA end better, TRBJ2-7 makes the J call doubtful. Germline CDR1 is LNHDA and CDR2 is SQIVND (reference sequence). The CDR3 loop spans 14 amino acids. CDR3 protein: CASSNIRGAYEQYF. The DNA of the CDR3 is TGTGCCAGTAGCAATATCAGGGGAGCCTACGAGCAGTACTTC.

The chain carries TRBV5-1 and TRBJ2-7; D is unclear. CDR1 and CDR2 (germline): SGHRS, YFSETQ. The ends were cut back, 5 bases at V and 2 bases at J, with 14 bases in the middle. The CDR3 extends over 14 amino acids. The CDR3, as DNA: TGCGCCAGCAGTTCCTTGGCAGGCCCCTACGAGCAGTACTTC. Encoded protein: CASSSLAGPYEQYF.

Only one count was recorded for this clone. The genes are TRBV13 and TRBJ2-7; the match to TRBD2 covers 10 bases. The trim removed 4 bases at V and 1 base at J, leaving 7 bases unmatched. Germline values: CDR1 PRHDT, CDR2 FYEKMQ (reference sequence). CDR3 length: 16 residues. The CDR3 region is CASSSWTSGSSYEQYF. The DNA for the CDR3 is TGTGCCAGCAGCTCCTGGACTAGCGGCAGTTCCTACGAGCAGTACTTC.

The chain uses TRBV29-1 and TRBJ1-2; a possible D gene is TRBD1 (5 bases). The CDR3 is 14 residues long. V was shortened by 3 bases and J by 2 bases, with 13 bases between the two germline ends. In germline, CDR1 is SQVTM, CDR2 ANQGSEA. The CDR3 nucleotides read TGCAGCGTTGATCATCAGGGTTCGAACTATGGCTACACCTTC. This sequence encodes CSVDHQGSNYGYTF. Full variable domain (outside the CDR3, taken from reference TRBV29-1 and TRBJ1-2): SAVISQKPSRDICQRGTSLTIQCQVDSQVTMMFWYRQQPGQSLTLIATANQGSEATYESGFVIDKFPISRPNLTFSTLTVSNMSPEDSSIYLCSVDHQGSNYGYTFGSGTRLTVV.

This clone was seen once. The DNA for the CDR3 is TGTGCCAGCAGCTTAGTGTCAGGCCTCTACGAGCAGTACTTC. It yields the protein CASSLVSGLYEQYF. The rearrangement joins TRBV7-6 to TRBJ2-7; D is undetermined. Trimming pared 1 base from V and 3 bases from J, leaving 10 bases between. Germline V gives CDR1 SGHVS, CDR2 FNYEAQ. This CDR3 spans 14 amino acids.

The sample holds one count of this clone. The genes are TRBV27 and TRBJ2-7, with TRBD1 matching over 8 bases. The germline gives CDR1 MNHEY, CDR2 SMNVEV (reference sequence). The CDR3 runs 15 residues. V gave up 4 bases and J gave up 2 bases; unmatched junction bases: 7. Written as DNA, the CDR3 is TGTGCCAGCAGTTCGACAGGGGCATTGACCTACGAGCAGTACTTC. Protein product: CASSSTGALTYEQYF.

The chain recombines TRBV18 with TRBJ1-5; tentatively, D is TRBD1 (5 bases). This CDR3 region has 16 residues. Germline-derived CDR1 and CDR2 are KGHSH and LQKENI. V was cut by 1 base and J by 0 bases, with 10 bases left in between. The CDR3 sequence: CASSPRGRYSNQPQHF. DNA for the CDR3: TGTGCCAGCTCACCACGGGGGAGGTATAGCAATCAGCCCCAGCATTTT. Drawing the rest from reference TRBV18 and TRBJ1-5, the complete variable domain is NAGVMQNPRHLVRRRGQEARLRCSPMKGHSHVYWYRQLPEEGLKFMVYLQKENIIDESGMPKERFSAEFPKEGPSILRIQQVVRGDSAAYFCASSPRGRYSNQPQHFGDGTRLSIL.

The chain is built from TRBV30 and TRBJ1-2; D is ambiguous. The CDR3 length is 15 residues. Germline V gene data show CDR1 as GTSNPN and CDR2 as SVGIG (reference sequence). V gave up 0 bases and J gave up 8 bases, with 19 bases separating them. This CDR3 reads CAWSVLAPGKGGYTF. CDR3 in DNA: TGTGCCTGGAGTGTCCTCGCCCCCGGGAAGGGAGGCTACACCTTC. The complete variable domain, with remaining parts taken from reference TRBV30 and TRBJ1-2, reads SQTIHQWPATLVQPVGSPLSLECTVEGTSNPNLYWYRQAAGRGLQLLFYSVGIGQISSEVPQNLSASRPQDRQFILSSKKLLLSDSGFYLCAWSVLAPGKGGYTFGSGTRLTVV.

The chain employs TRBV10-3 and TRBJ2-7; D gene ambiguous. Trimming took off 0 bases at V and 0 bases at J, with 9 bases between the two ends. Germline CDR1 is ENHRY and CDR2 is SYGVKD. This CDR3 spans 15 amino acids. CDR3 bases: TGTGCCATCAGTGAGTCCGTGACACCCTCCTACGAGCAGTACTTC. The encoded protein is CAISESVTPSYEQYF.

The chain couples TRBV5-6 to TRBJ2-5; weak D call: TRBD2 (5 bases). V was pared by 0 bases and J by 2 bases, with 14 bases between. Per germline, CDR1 SGHDT and CDR2 YYEEEE. The CDR3 is 16 residues long. This CDR3 is CASSLGLSGSQETQYF. The CDR3 DNA follows: TGTGCCAGCAGCTTGGGCTTGTCGGGATCTCAAGAGACCCAGTACTTC.

Comments on this clone: Other DNA sequences in the same sample also yield this CDR3. This chain uses TRBV5-1 with TRBJ1-2, with 8 nucleotides matching TRBD1. Per germline, CDR1 SGHRS and CDR2 YFSETQ. The length of the CDR3 is 14 residues. J was trimmed by 4 bases and V by 0 bases; bases with no gene match: 2. As DNA, the CDR3 is TGCGCCAGCAGCTTGGGGACAGGGTCCTATGGCTACACCTTC. Protein sequence: CASSLGTGSYGYTF.

The rearrangement joins TRBV30 to TRBJ2-7, with a weak D call TRBD1 (5 bases). The V end lost 1 base, the J end lost 4 bases, and 5 bases lay between the germline ends. CDR1 and CDR2 (germline): GTSNPN, SVGIG (reference sequence). There are 11 residues in the CDR3. The CDR3 protein is CAWSAGYEQYF. The CDR3, as DNA: TGTGCCTGGAGTGCAGGGTACGAGCAGTACTTC.

This chain connects TRBV6-5 to TRBJ2-7; 9 bases agree with TRBD1. The germline gives CDR1 MNHEY, CDR2 SVGAGI. The CDR3 totals 15 residues. After removal of 5 bases from V and 3 bases from J, the junction contained 8 bases not matched to a gene. CDR3 protein: CASSPGTGYYYEQYF. As DNA, the CDR3 is TGTGCCAGCAGTCCAGGGACAGGGTATTACTACGAGCAGTACTTC.

CDR3 in amino acids: CASSPGDSLEAFF. CDR3 DNA sequence: TGTGCCAGCTCACCAGGCGACAGCCTTGAAGCTTTCTTT. The chain links TRBV18 to TRBJ1-1; a weak D match, TRBD1 (5 bases). The CDR3 length is 13 residues. V lost 2 bases to trimming and J lost 7 bases, with 11 bases between them. Germline V gene data show CDR1 as KGHSH and CDR2 as LQKENI.

This rearrangement joins TRBV5-4 to TRBJ2-5, with TRBD1 matching over 10 bases. The CDR3 sequence is 14 residues long. The J segment lost 5 bases and the V segment lost 4 bases, leaving 5 bases of the junction unmatched. Germline V gives CDR1 SGHNT, CDR2 YYREEE (reference sequence). CDR3 in amino acids: CASSPRQGAETQYF. In DNA, the CDR3 is TGTGCCAGCAGCCCCCGACAGGGGGCGGAGACCCAGTACTTC. The full variable domain, in which reference TRBV5-4 and TRBJ2-5 provide the parts outside the CDR3, is ETGVTQSPTHLIKTRGQQVTLRCSSQSGHNTVSWYQQALGQGPQFIFQYYREEENGRGNFPPRFSGLQFPNYSSELNVNALELDDSALYLCASSPRQGAETQYFGPGTRLLVL.

This chain joins TRBV4-3 and TRBJ1-4; D remains ambiguous. The CDR3 extends over 13 amino acids. From germline, CDR1 is LGHNA and CDR2 YSLEER. Trimming took off 6 bases at V and 3 bases at J, with 8 bases between the two ends. The chain's CDR3 is CASSLDANEKLFF. The DNA of the CDR3 is TGCGCCAGCAGTCTAGACGCTAATGAAAAACTGTTTTTT.

This chain uses TRBV19 with TRBJ2-7, with 8 bases identical to TRBD2. With 7 bases clipped from V and 5 bases from J, the junction kept 13 bases outside the gene matches. The CDR3 totals 15 residues. Germline V gives CDR1 LNHDA, CDR2 SQIVND (reference sequence). CDR3 sequence reads: CASTPREGSRDEQYF. CDR3 nucleotides: TGTGCCAGTACCCCCCGGGAGGGTAGTCGCGACGAGCAGTACTTC.

The chain combines TRBV5-1 with TRBJ2-1; 9 bases match TRBD1. Germline V gene data show CDR1 as SGHRS and CDR2 as YFSETQ. The CDR3 runs to 16 residues. Trimming cost V 4 bases and J 8 bases; bases outside gene matches: 13. CDR3: CASSDRPGQGRDEQFF. The CDR3 DNA reads TGCGCCAGCAGCGACCGCCCGGGACAGGGTAGAGATGAGCAGTTCTTC.

The chain uses TRBV5-6 and TRBJ2-2; the match to TRBD2 covers 9 bases. This CDR3 region has 17 residues. Germline CDR1 SGHDT, CDR2 YYEEEE. V was pared by 6 bases and J by 7 bases, with 16 bases of the junction left unmatched. The CDR3: CASTVALRGGVSGELFF. The CDR3 nucleotides read TGTGCCAGCACCGTCGCGTTGCGCGGGGGGGTTAGCGGGGAGCTGTTTTTT.

The CDR3 region is CASSPSSGSWYNEQFF. CDR3 DNA: TGTGCCAGCAGTCCCTCTAGCGGGAGTTGGTATAATGAGCAGTTCTTC. This chain joins TRBV6-4 and TRBJ2-1; 10 nucleotides align to TRBD2. The CDR3 length is 16 residues. The V gene's germline CDR1 is MRHNA and CDR2 SNTAGT. V lost 5 bases, J lost 7 bases, and 11 bases stayed unmatched.

The chain combines TRBV5-4 with TRBJ1-2; D gene ambiguous. This CDR3 is built from 14 residues. V lost 3 bases, J lost 8 bases, and 17 bases lay in between. Germline V gene sequence: CDR1 SGHNT, CDR2 YYREEE (reference sequence). The CDR3 loop reads CASSYGAEQEGYTF. The CDR3 bases are TGTGCCAGCAGCTATGGAGCGGAGCAAGAGGGCTACACCTTC.

The chain joins TRBV19 to TRBJ1-1, with D possibly being TRBD1 (6 bases). Germline loops: CDR1 LNHDA, CDR2 SQIVND (reference sequence). This CDR3 region has 15 residues. V was shortened by 7 bases and J by 0 bases, with 15 bases between the two germline ends. In DNA, the CDR3 is TGTGCCAGTACGCCCCCCGGGACACTGAACACTGAAGCTTTCTTT. Amino acid sequence: CASTPPGTLNTEAFF. The full variable domain, in which reference TRBV19 and TRBJ1-1 provide the parts outside the CDR3, is DGGITQSPKYLFRKEGQNVTLSCEQNLNHDAMYWYRQDPGQGLRLIYYSQIVNDFQKGDIAEGYSVSREKKESFPLTVTSAQKNPTAFYLCASTPPGTLNTEAFFGQGTRLTVV.

The chain recombines TRBV19 with TRBJ2-3, with a tentative D call TRBD2 (6 bases). From germline, CDR1 is LNHDA and CDR2 SQIVND (reference sequence). CDR3 length equals 15 residues. The V end lost 0 bases, the J end lost 6 bases, and 13 bases lay between the germline ends. CDR3 region: CASSIDGGTTDTQYF. In DNA, the CDR3 is TGTGCCAGTAGTATAGATGGGGGGACCACGGATACGCAGTATTTT. Together with reference TRBV19 and TRBJ2-3, the CDR3 gives the full variable domain: DGGITQSPKYLFRKEGQNVTLSCEQNLNHDAMYWYRQDPGQGLRLIYYSQIVNDFQKGDIAEGYSVSREKKESFPLTVTSAQKNPTAFYLCASSIDGGTTDTQYFGPGTRLTVL.

The chain employs TRBV5-1 and TRBJ1-2; 7 positions match TRBD1. Germline V gene sequence: CDR1 SGHRS, CDR2 YFSETQ. The V gene end was trimmed by 4 bases and the J gene end by 3 bases; junction bases not matched to a gene: 12. The CDR3 loop spans 16 amino acids. DNA of the CDR3: TGCGCCAGCAGCCTCCGGACAGGCGCCGTCGACTATGGCTACACCTTC. It is translated as CASSLRTGAVDYGYTF.